Below, 4 T cell receptor beta chains from the same sample are listed, as sequenced in a study of Tregs in tolerant kidney transplant recipients (dated by TCRdb to between 2018 and 2021). Library preparation used the immunoSEQ multiplex PCR assay. Entries here come from immuneACCESS through TCRdb and include only in-frame sequences with V and J called. Some clones fail to appear in such tables; in the studies checked, an unresolved V gene covers under half of the shortfall, and the cause of the remainder is unknown. The sample data list tens of thousands of clones, and about 89% of these were observed just once. The ten largest account for approximately 0.4% of the sample. The label giving this sample's time point can be read as: blood sample drawn before combined kidney and bone marrow transplant. Sequencing was performed on CD4+ T cells from blood, taken before the transplant. The receptor set was obtained from a human donor who received a combined kidney and bone marrow transplant.

The rearrangement uses TRBV5-1 and TRBJ2-1; 7 bases are shared with TRBD2. This CDR3 comprises 14 residues. Germline V gene sequence: CDR1 SGHRS, CDR2 YFSETQ. The J segment lost 0 bases and the V segment lost 8 bases, leaving 5 bases of the junction unmatched. CDR3 nucleotides: TGCGCCAGTTCTAGCGGAAGCTCCTACAATGAGCAGTTCTTC. Residues: CASSSGSSYNEQFF. The entire variable domain, with the rest obtained from reference TRBV5-1 and TRBJ2-1, is as follows: KAGVTQTPRYLIKTRGQQVTLSCSPISGHRSVSWYQQTPGQGLQFLFEYFSETQRNKGNFPGRFSGRQFSNSRSEMNVSTLELGDSALYLCASSSGSSYNEQFFGPGTRLTVL.

This chain joins TRBV4-2 and TRBJ2-3, with D tentatively TRBD2 (7 bases). Trimming removed 5 bases at V and 1 base at J, with 16 bases between. The CDR3 runs to 16 residues. Germline CDR1 is LGHNA and CDR2 is YNFKEQ. CDR3 DNA sequence: TGTGCCAGCAGCAGGGGGGTAGCGGGTCGCACAGATACGCAGTATTTT. It is translated as CASSRGVAGRTDTQYF.

The rearrangement joins TRBV6-1 to TRBJ2-7, with 9 positions matching TRBD2. The CDR3 is made up of 14 amino acids. The trim removed 7 bases at V and 6 bases at J, leaving 10 bases unmatched. Germline lookup yields CDR1 MNHNS and CDR2 SASEGT. The CDR3 is CASKFSGSSGEQYF. CDR3 DNA sequence: TGTGCCAGCAAATTTAGCGGGAGTTCGGGCGAGCAGTACTTC.

The chain recombines TRBV20-1 with TRBJ2-1; D is unresolved. The CDR3 extends over 11 amino acids. Germline CDR1 reads DFQATT; CDR2 reads SNEGSKA (reference sequence). V was pared by 5 bases and J by 10 bases, with 12 bases between. CDR3 in DNA: TGCAGTGCTGGCGGCCCCCGGGAGCAGTTCTTC. It yields the protein CSAGGPREQFF.